The next 12 T cell receptor beta chains were all read from a single sample in a study of CD8 T cell repertoires and HIV-1 epitope variants. The protocol was immunoSEQ multiplex PCR, while the TCRdb copy is restricted to in-frame clones and leaves out a portion. This sample has about 95,000 clones; around 75% occur once, and the top ten carry under 30%. Sequencing was done on a sample of uncultured baseline CD8+ T cells from peripheral blood mononuclear cells (PBMCs). Receptors were obtained from a male donor with HIV.

The rearrangement links TRBV28 to TRBJ2-7; a weak D match, TRBD1 (5 bases). This CDR3 comprises 13 residues. V was trimmed by 10 bases and J by 2 bases, leaving 15 bases between them. Germline CDR1 and CDR2: MDHEN and SYDVKM. The CDR3 sequence is CATLTTVPYEQYF. The CDR3 DNA sequence: TGTGCCACCCTCACGACAGTGCCCTACGAGCAGTACTTC.

J is TRBJ2-7 and V is TRBV28, with TRBD2 identical over 9 bases. The V gene's germline CDR1 is MDHEN and CDR2 SYDVKM. The V segment lost 7 bases and the J segment 2 bases; nucleotides outside the gene matches: 12. CDR3 length: 16 amino acids. CDR3 residues: CASISTAGGAAYEQYF. As DNA, the CDR3 is TGTGCCAGCATCTCCACCGCGGGGGGGGCCGCCTACGAGCAGTACTTC.

The sample holds one count of this clone. The chain joins TRBV4-2 to TRBJ2-5, with a weak D call TRBD1 (6 bases). The CDR3 runs to 14 residues. Germline CDR1 and CDR2: LGHNA and YNFKEQ. Trimming cost V 1 base and J 1 base, with 7 bases left between them. The CDR3: CASSQVGAQETQYF. The DNA of the CDR3 is TGTGCCAGCAGCCAAGTGGGGGCCCAAGAGACCCAGTACTTC.

This clone was counted only a few times. The genes are TRBV11-3 and TRBJ1-1; D is undetermined. Trimming stripped 1 base from V and 2 bases from J, with 8 bases between. The CDR3 contains 14 residues. Germline assignment: CDR1 SGHNT and CDR2 YENEEA. CDR3 amino acids: CASSLGPANTEAFF. The CDR3 bases are TGTGCCAGCAGCTTAGGCCCAGCTAACACTGAAGCTTTCTTT.

V gene TRBV9 combines with J gene TRBJ1-2; D might be TRBD1 (6 bases). This CDR3 contains 14 residues. Germline loops: CDR1 SGDLS, CDR2 YYNGEE. Trimming removed 7 bases from V and 7 bases from J, with 20 bases in between. CDR3 protein: CASGGGGGRSGYTF. The CDR3 DNA reads as TGTGCCAGCGGAGGCGGGGGCGGACGGTCTGGCTACACCTTC.

CDR3 protein: CASSLGHSTDTQYF. CDR3 nucleotide sequence: TGTGCCAGCAGCTTGGGACATTCCACAGATACGCAGTATTTT. The gene calls are TRBV5-6 and TRBJ2-3; D is unresolved. The CDR3 is 14 amino acids. Germline loops: CDR1 SGHDT, CDR2 YYEEEE. V gave up 0 bases and J gave up 2 bases, with 7 bases separating them.

This sequence joins TRBV7-9 and TRBJ2-4; a possible D gene is TRBD1 (6 bases). The germline V gene encodes CDR1 SEHNR and CDR2 FQNEAQ (reference sequence). CDR3 length equals 17 residues. V dropped 1 base and J dropped 4 bases, with 17 bases sitting between them. In DNA, the CDR3 is TGTGCCAGCAGCTTAGAAGTTGGGGGCCTGGGTAAAAACATTCAGTACTTC. Protein: CASSLEVGGLGKNIQYF.

V and J are TRBV14 and TRBJ1-6, with 8 bases lining up with TRBD1. The germline V gene encodes CDR1 SGHDN and CDR2 FVKESK. The J segment lost 7 bases and the V segment lost 2 bases, leaving 4 bases of the junction unmatched. This CDR3 has 15 residues. The CDR3 DNA follows: TGTGCCAGCAGCCAAACGACAGGGGCGAATTCACCCCTCCACTTT. Residues: CASSQTTGANSPLHF. The full variable domain, its missing parts supplied by reference TRBV14 and TRBJ1-6, is EAGVTQFPSHSVIEKGQTVTLRCDPISGHDNLYWYRRVMGKEIKFLLHFVKESKQDESGMPNNRFLAERTGGTYSTLKVQPAELEDSGVYFCASSQTTGANSPLHFGNGTRLTVT.

DNA for the CDR3: TGTGCCTGGCCAGACTCGGATGGAAACACCATATATTTT. Translation gives CAWPDSDGNTIYF. The genes are TRBV30 and TRBJ1-3, with D hard to call. The CDR3 has 13 amino acids. Germline V gives CDR1 GTSNPN, CDR2 SVGIG (reference sequence). V shed 5 bases and J shed 3 bases, with 11 bases lying between them.

This chain links TRBV10-3 with TRBJ2-3; 7 bases fit TRBD2. The V and J ends lost 6 bases and 2 bases, in that order; junction bases with no gene match: 5. The V gene's germline CDR1 is ENHRY and CDR2 SYGVKD. The CDR3 is made up of 14 amino acids. The CDR3 nucleotides read TGTGCCATCAGGAGCGGGGTGGCCACAGATACGCAGTATTTT. Translating gives CAIRSGVATDTQYF.

V gene TRBV7-2 combines with J gene TRBJ2-7; 11 nucleotides align to TRBD2. V was clipped by 4 bases and J by 0 bases; unmatched bases: 8. Germline V lookup: CDR1 SGHTA, CDR2 FQGNSA. The CDR3 runs 17 residues. The CDR3 spells CASSSQPSGGSSYEQYF. The CDR3 coding sequence is TGTGCCAGCAGCTCCCAGCCTAGCGGGGGGAGCTCCTACGAGCAGTACTTC.

This clone came up many times. The rearrangement uses TRBV19 and TRBJ2-6, with D unresolved. The CDR3 has 17 amino acids. The V end was cut by 1 base, the J end by 2 bases, with 12 bases between. CDR1 is LNHDA and CDR2 is SQIVND in the germline V gene (reference sequence). The CDR3 DNA reads as TGTGCCAGTAGTATAGGCCACCTGGAAGCTGGGGCCAACGTCCTGACTTTC. This codes for CASSIGHLEAGANVLTF.